This T cell receptor beta chain was identified in a study of OX40 agonist ivuxolimab in advanced cancers. For the study in its entirety: Ivuxolimab was an agonistic, fully human IgG2 monoclonal antibody directed against OX40 (CD134), a costimulatory receptor. The paper covers the monotherapy dose-escalation part of the phase I ivuxolimab trial, which included N = 52 patients. In the dose-escalation cohort, around four fifths of patients were male, and the mean age was roughly 56 years with a range of roughly 23 to 79. Peripheral TCRbeta sequencing aimed to test whether ivuxolimab altered TCR sequence diversity and caused clonal T-cell expansion. Patients were allowed to have had prior anti-PD-1, anti-PD-L1 or anti-CTLA-4 therapy, and about 40% of the dose-escalation patients had been treated with checkpoint inhibitors. Intravenous ivuxolimab was administered to patients every 2 weeks at six dose levels: 0.01, 0.1, 0.3, 1.5, 3 and 10 mg/kg. Three dose-escalation patients achieved partial responses, one with hepatocellular carcinoma and two with cutaneous melanoma. Of the roughly 52 dose-escalation patients, hepatocellular carcinoma was present in roughly 19, melanoma in roughly 15, renal cell carcinoma in 9 and head and neck cancer in 9.

Concerning this clone: The specificity of this receptor is unknown. No qualities accompany the bases; no much larger clone lies one base away.

Patients with autoimmune disease history or receiving systemic immunosuppression were excluded from the trial. In every dose cohort, peripheral blood was drawn for TCR sequencing at baseline, cycle 4 day 1, and cycle 7 day 1. Samples came from an open-label, multicenter, first-in-human phase I dose-escalation trial of ivuxolimab. Adults with locally advanced or metastatic melanoma, renal cell carcinoma, hepatocellular carcinoma or head and neck squamous cell carcinoma were enrolled in the trial. CD4+ and CD8+ T cells were sorted separately from peripheral blood before TCR sequencing. The research as a whole found: At doses of 0.1 to 3.0 mg/kg, clonal expansion of both CD4+ and CD8+ blood T cells was observed from baseline to week 6. In the 0.1-3.0 mg/kg groups, partial responders had among the lowest normalized peripheral clonal expansion, particularly in CD8+ T cells. Antigen specificity was not determined for the clonally expanded peripheral T cells. Low levels of normalized T-cell clonal expansion were also shown by some nonresponding patients. After ivuxolimab, expanded clones were on average more numerous among CD8+ T cells than among CD4+ T cells.

To sequence the TCRbeta CDR3 region, genomic DNA was isolated from the sorted cells. The immunoSEQ Assay was used to sequence the TCRbeta CDR3 regions. TCRdb re-hosts the immuneACCESS table, in-frame sequences only. Its copies lack some clones; in the studies checked, an unresolved V gene accounts for under half of them, and the cause for the rest is not known. Recorded for this sample are fewer than 50,000 clones; just under 90% of them occurred a single time. The ten largest clones represent over 9% of the sample. Counted from cysteine to phenylalanine, this CDR3 has 14 amino acids. The read is trimmed to its CDR3 DNA, 42 bases read in frame from base 1. The germline ends are 13 bases apart after V is trimmed by 4 bases and J by 3 bases. CDR1 and CDR2, per the germline V gene, are MNHEY and SVGAGI.

The chain links TRBV6-5 with TRBJ2-7; D gene: possibly TRBD2, on 5 matching bases. The material sequenced was CD4+ or CD8+ T cells sorted from blood, taken in a trial of the OX40 agonist ivuxolimab. The clonotype comes from an adult with an advanced solid tumor such as melanoma, head and neck, liver or kidney cancer. The CDR3 reads as follows: CASSSGLGFYEQYF. The DNA sequence reads TGTGCCAGCAGTTCAGGACTGGGATTCTACGAGCAGTACTTC.